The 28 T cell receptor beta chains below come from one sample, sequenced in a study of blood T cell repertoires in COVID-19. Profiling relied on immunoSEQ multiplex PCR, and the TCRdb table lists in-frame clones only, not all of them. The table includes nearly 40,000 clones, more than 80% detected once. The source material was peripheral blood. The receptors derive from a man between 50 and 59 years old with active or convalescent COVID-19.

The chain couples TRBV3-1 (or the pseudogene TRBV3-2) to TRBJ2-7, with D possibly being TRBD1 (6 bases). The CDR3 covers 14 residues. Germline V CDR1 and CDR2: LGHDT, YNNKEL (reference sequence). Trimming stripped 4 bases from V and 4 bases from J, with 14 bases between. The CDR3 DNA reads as TGTGCCAGCAGCCGGATTAACAGGGTTTACGAGCAGTACTTC. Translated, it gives CASSRINRVYEQYF.

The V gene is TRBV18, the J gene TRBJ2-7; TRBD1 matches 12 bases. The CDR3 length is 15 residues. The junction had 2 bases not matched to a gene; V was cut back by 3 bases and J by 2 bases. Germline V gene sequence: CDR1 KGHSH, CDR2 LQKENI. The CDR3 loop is CASSPGTGGTYEQYF. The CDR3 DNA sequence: TGTGCCAGCTCACCTGGGACAGGGGGCACCTACGAGCAGTACTTC. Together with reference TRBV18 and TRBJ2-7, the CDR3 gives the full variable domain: NAGVMQNPRHLVRRRGQEARLRCSPMKGHSHVYWYRQLPEEGLKFMVYLQKENIIDESGMPKERFSAEFPKEGPSILRIQQVVRGDSAAYFCASSPGTGGTYEQYFGPGTRLTVT.

CDR3 residues: CASSLRGQGYVQPQHF. The CDR3 DNA reads TGTGCCAGCAGTTTAAGAGGGCAGGGGTACGTTCAGCCCCAGCATTTT. The gene calls are TRBV27 and TRBJ1-5, with D perhaps matching TRBD1 (6 bases). V was trimmed by 2 bases and J by 6 bases, leaving 17 bases between them. The CDR3 consists of 16 residues. Looked up from germline, CDR1 is MNHEY and CDR2 is SMNVEV (reference sequence).

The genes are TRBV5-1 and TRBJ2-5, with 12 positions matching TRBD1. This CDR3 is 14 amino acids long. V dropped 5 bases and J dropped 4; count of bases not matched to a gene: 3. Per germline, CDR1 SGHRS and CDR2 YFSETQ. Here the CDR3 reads CASRRDRGPETQYF. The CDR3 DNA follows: TGCGCCAGCAGGAGGGACAGGGGGCCAGAGACCCAGTACTTC.

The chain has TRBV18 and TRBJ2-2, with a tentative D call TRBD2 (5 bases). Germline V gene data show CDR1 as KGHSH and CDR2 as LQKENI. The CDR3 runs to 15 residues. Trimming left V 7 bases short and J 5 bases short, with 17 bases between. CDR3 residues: CASWVGAARTGELFF. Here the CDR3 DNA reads TGTGCCAGCTGGGTGGGAGCGGCGAGGACCGGGGAGCTGTTTTTT.

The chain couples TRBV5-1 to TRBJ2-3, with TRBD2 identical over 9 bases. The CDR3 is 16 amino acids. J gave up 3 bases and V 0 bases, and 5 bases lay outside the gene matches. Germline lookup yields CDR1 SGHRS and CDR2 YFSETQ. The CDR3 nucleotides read TGCGCCAGCAGCTTGGAGGCAGCGGGGGGTACAGATACGCAGTATTTT. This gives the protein CASSLEAAGGTDTQYF.

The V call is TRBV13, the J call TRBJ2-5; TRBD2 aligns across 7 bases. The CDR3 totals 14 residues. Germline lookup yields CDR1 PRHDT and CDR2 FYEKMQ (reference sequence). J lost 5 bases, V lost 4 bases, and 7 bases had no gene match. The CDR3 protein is CASSSRTRGETQYF. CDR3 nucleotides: TGTGCCAGCAGCTCTCGGACTAGAGGCGAGACCCAGTACTTC. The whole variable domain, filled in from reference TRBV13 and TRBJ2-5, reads AAGVIQSPRHLIKEKRETATLKCYPIPRHDTVYWYQQGPGQDPQFLISFYEKMQSDKGSIPDRFSAQQFSDYHSELNMSSLELGDSALYFCASSSRTRGETQYFGPGTRLLVL.

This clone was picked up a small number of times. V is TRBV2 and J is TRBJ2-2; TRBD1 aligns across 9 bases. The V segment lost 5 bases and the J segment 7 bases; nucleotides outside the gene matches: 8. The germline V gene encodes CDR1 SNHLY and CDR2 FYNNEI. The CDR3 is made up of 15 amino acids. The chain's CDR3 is CASSTLTGGSGELFF. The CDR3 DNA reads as TGTGCCAGCAGTACCTTGACAGGGGGTAGCGGGGAGCTGTTTTTT. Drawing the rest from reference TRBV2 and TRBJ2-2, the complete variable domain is EPEVTQTPSHQVTQMGQEVILRCVPISNHLYFYWYRQILGQKVEFLVSFYNNEISEKSEIFDDQFSVERPDGSNFTLKIRSTKLEDSAMYFCASSTLTGGSGELFFGEGSRLTVL.

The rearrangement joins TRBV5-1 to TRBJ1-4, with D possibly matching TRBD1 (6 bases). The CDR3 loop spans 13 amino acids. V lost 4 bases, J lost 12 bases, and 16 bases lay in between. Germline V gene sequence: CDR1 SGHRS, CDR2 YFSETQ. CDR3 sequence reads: CASSLQGSRQLFF. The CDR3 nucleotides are TGCGCCAGCAGCCTACAGGGCTCAAGACAACTGTTTTTT.

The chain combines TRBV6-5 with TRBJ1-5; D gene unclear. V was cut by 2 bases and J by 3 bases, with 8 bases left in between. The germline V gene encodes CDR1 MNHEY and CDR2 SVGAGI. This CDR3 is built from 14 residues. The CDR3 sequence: CASSYAGINQPQHF. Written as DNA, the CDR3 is TGTGCCAGCAGTTACGCGGGGATCAATCAGCCCCAGCATTTT.

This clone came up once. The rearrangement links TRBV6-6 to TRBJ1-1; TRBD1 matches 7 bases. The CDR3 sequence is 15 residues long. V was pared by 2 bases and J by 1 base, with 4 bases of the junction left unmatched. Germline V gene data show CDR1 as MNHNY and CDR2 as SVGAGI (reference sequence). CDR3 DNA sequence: TGTGCCAGCAGTTACCCGGGACAGACGAACACTGAAGCTTTCTTT. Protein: CASSYPGQTNTEAFF.

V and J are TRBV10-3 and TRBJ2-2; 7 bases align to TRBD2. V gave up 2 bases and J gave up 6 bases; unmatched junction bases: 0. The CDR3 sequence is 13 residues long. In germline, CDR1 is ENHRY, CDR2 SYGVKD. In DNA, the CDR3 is TGTGCCATCAGTGAGACTAGCGCCGGGGAGCTGTTTTTT. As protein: CAISETSAGELFF.

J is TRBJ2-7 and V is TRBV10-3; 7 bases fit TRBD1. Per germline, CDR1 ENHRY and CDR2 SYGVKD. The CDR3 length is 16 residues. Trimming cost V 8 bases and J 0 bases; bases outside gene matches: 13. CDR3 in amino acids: CAIASGSAGGSYEQYF. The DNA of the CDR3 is TGTGCCATCGCGTCGGGGTCGGCAGGGGGCTCCTACGAGCAGTACTTC.

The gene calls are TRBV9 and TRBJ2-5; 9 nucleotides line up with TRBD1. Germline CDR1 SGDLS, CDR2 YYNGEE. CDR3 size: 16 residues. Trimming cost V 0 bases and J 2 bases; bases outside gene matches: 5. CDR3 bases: TGTGCCAGCAGCGTAGAAGGGGGGACAGGGCAAGAGACCCAGTACTTC. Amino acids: CASSVEGGTGQETQYF.

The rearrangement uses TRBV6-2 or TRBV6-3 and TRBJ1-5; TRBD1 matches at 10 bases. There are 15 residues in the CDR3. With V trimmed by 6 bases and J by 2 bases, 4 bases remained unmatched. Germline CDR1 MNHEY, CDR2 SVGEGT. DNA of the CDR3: TGTGCCAGCAGCCTAGGGACAGGGGGCAATCAGCCCCAGCATTTT. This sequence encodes CASSLGTGGNQPQHF.

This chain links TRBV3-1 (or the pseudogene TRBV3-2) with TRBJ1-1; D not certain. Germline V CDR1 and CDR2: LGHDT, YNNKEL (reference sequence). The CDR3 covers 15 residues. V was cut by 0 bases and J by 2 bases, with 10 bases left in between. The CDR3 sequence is CASSQDVTYNTEAFF. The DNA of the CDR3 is TGTGCCAGCAGCCAAGATGTTACTTACAACACTGAAGCTTTCTTT.

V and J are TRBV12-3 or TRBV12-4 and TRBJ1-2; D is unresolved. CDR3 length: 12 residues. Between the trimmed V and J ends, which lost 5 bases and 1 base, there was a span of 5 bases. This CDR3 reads CASSTNNYGYTF. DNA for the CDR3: TGTGCCAGCAGTACAAATAACTATGGCTACACCTTC.

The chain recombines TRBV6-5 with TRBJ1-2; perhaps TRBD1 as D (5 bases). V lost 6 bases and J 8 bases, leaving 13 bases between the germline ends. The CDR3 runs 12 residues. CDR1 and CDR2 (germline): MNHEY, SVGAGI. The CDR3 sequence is CASSTTRQGYTF. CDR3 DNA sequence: TGTGCCAGCAGCACAACAAGACAGGGCTACACCTTC.

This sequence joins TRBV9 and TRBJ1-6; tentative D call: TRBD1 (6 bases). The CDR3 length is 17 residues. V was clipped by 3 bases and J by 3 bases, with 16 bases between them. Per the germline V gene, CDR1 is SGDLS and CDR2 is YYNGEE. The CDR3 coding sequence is TGTGCCAGCAGCGACCCGACAGGTTCTCTCTATAATTCACCCCTCCACTTT. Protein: CASSDPTGSLYNSPLHF.

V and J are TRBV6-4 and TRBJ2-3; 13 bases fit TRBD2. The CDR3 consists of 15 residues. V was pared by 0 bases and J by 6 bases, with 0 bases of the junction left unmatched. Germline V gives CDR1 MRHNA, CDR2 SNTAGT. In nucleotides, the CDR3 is TGTGCCAGCAGTGACTCGACTAGCGGGGGGGATACGCAGTATTTT. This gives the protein CASSDSTSGGDTQYF.

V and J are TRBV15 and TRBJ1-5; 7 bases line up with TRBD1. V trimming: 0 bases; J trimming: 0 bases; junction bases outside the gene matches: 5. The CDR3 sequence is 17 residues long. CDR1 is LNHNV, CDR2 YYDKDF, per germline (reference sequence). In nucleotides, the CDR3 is TGTGCCACCAGCAGAGATGGGGGGACAGTTAGCAATCAGCCCCAGCATTTT. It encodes CATSRDGGTVSNQPQHF.

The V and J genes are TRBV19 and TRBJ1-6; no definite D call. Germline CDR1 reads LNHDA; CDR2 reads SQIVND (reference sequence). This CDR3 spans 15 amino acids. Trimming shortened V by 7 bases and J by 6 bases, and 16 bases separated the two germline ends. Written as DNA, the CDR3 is TGTGCCAGTAAGGGCGGGCTATCGAGTAATTCACCCCTCCACTTT. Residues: CASKGGLSSNSPLHF.

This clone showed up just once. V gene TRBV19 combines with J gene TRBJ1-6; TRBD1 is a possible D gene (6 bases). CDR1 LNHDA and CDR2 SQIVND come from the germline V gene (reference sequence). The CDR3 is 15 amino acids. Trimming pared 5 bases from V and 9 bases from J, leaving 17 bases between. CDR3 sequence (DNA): TGTGCCAGTAGTTCCGGACAGCTAGGGGGTTCACCCCTCCACTTT. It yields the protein CASSSGQLGGSPLHF.

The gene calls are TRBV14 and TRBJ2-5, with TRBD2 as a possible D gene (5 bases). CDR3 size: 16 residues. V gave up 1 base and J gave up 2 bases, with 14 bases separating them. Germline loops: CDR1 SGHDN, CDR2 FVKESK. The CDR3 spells CASSQVATGLQETQYF. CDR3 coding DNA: TGTGCCAGCAGCCAAGTAGCGACGGGCTTACAAGAGACCCAGTACTTC.

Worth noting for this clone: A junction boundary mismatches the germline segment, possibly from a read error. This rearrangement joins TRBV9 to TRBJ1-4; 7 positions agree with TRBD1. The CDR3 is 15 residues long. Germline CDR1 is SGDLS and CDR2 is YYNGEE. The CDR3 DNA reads TGTGCCAGCACCGTAGGAGGGGGCGGCTATGAAAAACTGTTTTTT. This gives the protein CASTVGGGGYEKLFF.

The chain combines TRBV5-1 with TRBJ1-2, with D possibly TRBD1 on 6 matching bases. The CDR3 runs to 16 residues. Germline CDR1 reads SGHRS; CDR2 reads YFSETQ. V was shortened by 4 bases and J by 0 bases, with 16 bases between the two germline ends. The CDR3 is CASSLGHRDTNYGYTF. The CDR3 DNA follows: TGCGCCAGCAGCCTTGGACATAGGGACACTAACTATGGCTACACCTTC.

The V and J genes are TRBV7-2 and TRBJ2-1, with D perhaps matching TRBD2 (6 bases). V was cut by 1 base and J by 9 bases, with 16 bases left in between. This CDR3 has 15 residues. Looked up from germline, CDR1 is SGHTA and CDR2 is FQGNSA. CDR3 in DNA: TGTGCCAGCAGCTTAGTTGGCGGGGAAGGTGGTGAGCAGTTCTTC. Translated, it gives CASSLVGGEGGEQFF.

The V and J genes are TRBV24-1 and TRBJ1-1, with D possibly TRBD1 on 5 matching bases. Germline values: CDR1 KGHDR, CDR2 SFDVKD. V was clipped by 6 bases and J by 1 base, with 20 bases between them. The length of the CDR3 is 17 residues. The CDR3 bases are TGTGCCACCAGTAATCGGTGGGCCGACAGTCCGAACACTGAAGCTTTCTTT. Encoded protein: CATSNRWADSPNTEAFF.